A selection of T cell receptor beta chains follows, all from one sample in a study of PD-1 blockade in classical Hodgkin lymphoma. TCRdb's copy holds only in-frame clones and misses some; the assay was immunoSEQ multiplex PCR. Counted here are around 31,000 clones, roughly 90% occurring once; the ten biggest clones make up approximately 0.36%. The sequencing input was CD4+ T cells from blood. These receptors were taken from a human donor with classical Hodgkin lymphoma. The CDR3 runs from the conserved cysteine through the conserved F or W. The D gene is left open where the match is weak. Only part of the rows carry a size: once, few, many, or a class if the clone is expanded.

>TRBJ2-3|TRBD1|-|TRBV13
CASSIRDRNTQYF
TGTGCCAGCAGCATCCGGGACAGGAATACGCAGTATTTT
>TRBJ1-2|-|-|TRBV7-9
CASSLLGAHGGYTF
TGTGCCAGCAGCTTATTGGGGGCTCATGGGGGCTACACCTTC
>TRBJ1-5|-|-|TRBV6-4
CASSVQGGQPQHF
TGTGCCAGCAGTGTCCAGGGCGGGCAGCCCCAGCATTTT
>TRBJ1-1|-|-|TRBV14
CASSQERGGTEAFF
TGTGCCAGCAGCCAAGAGCGGGGGGGGACTGAAGCTTTCTTT
>TRBJ2-7|-|-|TRBV6-6
CAGSRGRIPYEQYF
TGTGCCGGCAGTCGGGGACGGATTCCCTACGAGCAGTACTTC
>TRBJ2-7|TRBD1|-|TRBV5-1
CASSLTPGGYGEQYF
TGCGCCAGCAGCTTGACCCCAGGGGGCTATGGTGAGCAGTACTTC
>TRBJ2-3|-|-|TRBV5-1
CASSLGGKVTDTQYF
TGCGCCAGCAGCTTGGGGGGCAAAGTCACAGATACGCAGTATTTT
>TRBJ2-3|TRBD2|-|TRBV14
CASSPTSGTDTQYF
TGTGCCAGCAGCCCAACTAGCGGCACAGATACGCAGTATTTT
>TRBJ2-1|-|-|TRBV6-4
CASSDSTVSRSLREQFF
TGTGCCAGCAGTGACTCCACAGTCTCCCGCTCCCTCAGGGAGCAGTTCTTC
>TRBJ2-5|-|-|TRBV5-1
CASRWGALMETQYF
TGCGCCAGCAGGTGGGGTGCGCTTATGGAGACCCAGTACTTC
>TRBJ2-2|-|-|TRBV5-1
CASSGQNTGELFF
TGCGCCAGCAGTGGGCAGAACACCGGGGAGCTGTTTTTT
>TRBJ1-3|-|-|TRBV30
CAWSAYPGYFGNTIYF
TGTGCCTGGAGCGCGTATCCAGGGTATTTTGGAAACACCATATATTTT
>TRBJ2-2|-|-|TRBV7-9
CASSPPGLRGGELFF
TGTGCCAGCAGTCCTCCGGGGCTCAGGGGCGGGGAGCTGTTTTTT
>TRBJ2-7|-|-|TRBV27
CASSFSGAYEQYF
TGTGCCAGCAGTTTCTCCGGCGCCTACGAGCAGTACTTC
>TRBJ2-5|TRBD2|-|TRBV5-4
CASSLAGSGSVQETQYF
TGTGCCAGCAGCTTAGCTGGGAGCGGGAGTGTCCAAGAGACCCAGTACTTC
>TRBJ2-3|-|-|TRBV29-1
CSGGYRASTDTQYF
TGCAGCGGAGGATACAGGGCAAGCACAGATACGCAGTATTTT
>TRBJ2-2|-|-|TRBV7-2
CASSTGQYTGELFF
TGTGCCAGCAGTACAGGACAGTACACCGGGGAGCTGTTTTTT
>TRBJ1-1|-|-|TRBV4-3
CASSQESWNTEAFF
TGCGCCAGCAGCCAAGAATCGTGGAACACTGAAGCTTTCTTT
>TRBJ1-1|-|-|TRBV14
CASSQDRQDSLDTEAFF
TGTGCCAGCAGCCAAGATCGCCAAGATTCTTTGGACACTGAAGCTTTCTTT
>TRBJ1-1|-|-|TRBV28
CASSYYRENTEAFF
TGTGCCAGCAGTTACTACAGGGAGAACACTGAAGCTTTCTTT
>TRBJ2-3|TRBD2|-|TRBV28
CASSPGGRVTDTQYF
TGTGCCAGCAGTCCCGGCGGGAGGGTCACAGATACGCAGTATTTT
>TRBJ2-5|TRBD1|-|TRBV14
CASSPRTGGETQYF
TGTGCCAGCAGCCCACGGACAGGGGGGGAGACCCAGTACTTC
>TRBJ1-3|TRBD1|-|TRBV4-3
CASSPMDRVGNTIYF
TGCGCCAGCAGCCCCATGGACAGGGTGGGAAACACCATATATTTT
>TRBJ2-5|TRBD1|-|TRBV5-1
CASSLNPGTGAPETQYF
TGCGCCAGCAGCTTGAACCCCGGGACAGGTGCCCCTGAGACCCAGTACTTC
>TRBJ2-5|TRBD1|-|TRBV7-9
CASSLMDRGKETQYF
TGTGCCAGCAGCTTAATGGACAGGGGAAAAGAGACCCAGTACTTC
>TRBJ2-1|TRBD2|-|TRBV10-1
CASSVLAGDSYNEQFF
TGCGCCAGCAGTGTCCTAGCGGGAGATTCCTACAATGAGCAGTTCTTC
>TRBJ2-5|-|-|TRBV19
CATRTGRSQYF
TGTGCCACTCGGACTGGAAGGTCCCAGTACTTC
>TRBJ2-3|-|-|TRBV7-2
CASSRASSLFTDTQYF
TGTGCCAGCAGCAGGGCTAGCAGTCTATTCACAGATACGCAGTATTTT
>TRBJ1-3|-|-|TRBV29-1
CSAGQGLDSGNTIYF
TGCAGCGCCGGTCAGGGACTCGACTCTGGAAACACCATATATTTT
>TRBJ2-2|TRBD2|-|TRBV29-1
CSVARNSGRAAGELFF
TGCAGCGTTGCCCGTAATAGCGGGAGGGCCGCCGGGGAGCTGTTTTTT
>TRBJ1-5|-|-|TRBV28
CASSRQPDQPQHF
TGTGCCAGCAGTCGACAGCCTGATCAGCCCCAGCATTTT
>TRBJ1-3|-|-|TRBV15
CATSGGLSSGNTIYF
TGTGCCACCAGCGGGGGTCTGAGCTCTGGAAACACCATATATTTT
>TRBJ1-2|-|-|TRBV5-4
CASSLAGSIIYGYTF
TGTGCCAGCAGCCTAGCGGGCAGCATAATCTATGGCTACACCTTC
>TRBJ2-2|-|-|TRBV1
CTSSQDLQRGNTGELFF
TGCACCAGCAGCCAAGATCTGCAGCGGGGGAACACCGGGGAGCTGTTTTTT
>TRBJ1-4|TRBD1|-|TRBV5-3
CARSSQGARANEKLFF
TGTGCCAGAAGCTCCCAGGGGGCGAGGGCTAATGAAAAACTGTTTTTT
>TRBJ2-2|-|-|TRBV6-1
CASSGRAGVAGELFF
TGTGCCAGCAGTGGTAGGGCAGGGGTGGCCGGGGAGCTGTTTTTT
>TRBJ2-5|-|-|TRBV10-3
CASRPSLAEGLKETQYF
TGTGCCAGCAGGCCAAGTCTGGCAGAAGGACTTAAAGAGACCCAGTACTTC
>TRBJ1-1|-|-|TRBV7-8
CASSLVAGTNTEAFF
TGTGCCAGCAGCTTAGTGGCAGGGACCAACACTGAAGCTTTCTTT
>TRBJ2-7|-|once|TRBV21-1
CASSKGALRGTFPYEQYF
TGTGCCAGCAGCAAAGGGGCCCTACGGGGGACTTTCCCCTACGAGCAGTACTTC
>TRBJ2-3|-|-|TRBV7-2
CASSLAGRDTQYF
TGTGCCAGCAGCTTAGCGGGCCGAGATACGCAGTATTTT
>TRBJ1-3|-|-|TRBV18
CASSPPYGNSGNTIYF
TGTGCCAGCTCACCACCGTACGGCAACTCTGGAAACACCATATATTTT
>TRBJ1-5|-|-|TRBV6-1
CALRSGHSNQPQHF
TGTGCCCTGCGGTCAGGACACAGCAATCAGCCCCAGCATTTT
>TRBJ1-2|TRBD1|-|TRBV28
CASISGQGNYYGYTF
TGTGCCAGCATCTCCGGACAGGGGAACTACTATGGCTACACCTTC
>TRBJ2-7|-|-|TRBV2
CASMRSVGNYEQYF
TGTGCCAGCATGAGATCGGTCGGGAACTACGAGCAGTACTTC
>TRBJ1-1|-|-|TRBV29-1
CSVRLGNTEAFF
TGCAGCGTTCGGTTAGGGAACACTGAAGCTTTCTTT
>TRBJ2-7|-|-|TRBV25-1
CASSESIEQYF
TGTGCCAGCAGTGAATCGATCGAGCAGTACTTC
>TRBJ2-7|-|-|TRBV19
CASSTTIRYEQYF
TGTGCCAGTAGTACAACCATTCGCTACGAGCAGTACTTC
>TRBJ2-1|TRBD1|-|TRBV5-1
CASSTPGTGDHEQFF
TGCGCCAGCAGCACACCCGGGACAGGGGACCATGAGCAGTTCTTC
>TRBJ1-1|TRBD1|-|TRBV20-1
CSARQGDGAFF
TGCAGTGCTAGACAGGGGGATGGGGCTTTCTTT
>TRBJ2-2|-|-|TRBV4-3
CASSQEVGFNTGELFF
TGCGCCAGCAGCCAAGAAGTTGGGTTCAACACCGGGGAGCTGTTTTTT
>TRBJ2-5|-|-|TRBV5-1
CASSLDWAWTTKLKTQYF
TGCGCCAGCAGCTTGGATTGGGCTTGGACTACCAAACTAAAGACCCAGTACTTC
>TRBJ2-3|-|-|TRBV6-1
CASSAGSTDTQYF
TGTGCCAGCAGTGCAGGTAGCACAGATACGCAGTATTTT
>TRBJ1-1|TRBD1|-|TRBV19
CASSIVGTAYEAFF
TGTGCCAGTAGTATAGTCGGGACAGCCTATGAAGCTTTCTTT
>TRBJ1-2|-|-|TRBV5-1
CASRMTTTNYGYTF
TGCGCCAGTAGGATGACGACAACTAACTATGGCTACACCTTC
>TRBJ2-1|TRBD2|few|TRBV5-1
CASTQATNSGGYNEQFF
TGCGCCAGCACCCAGGCGACCAATAGCGGGGGTTACAATGAGCAGTTCTTC
>TRBJ2-2|-|-|TRBV19
CASSMGRDTGELFF
TGTGCCAGTAGTATGGGTAGGGACACCGGGGAGCTGTTTTTT
>TRBJ2-7|-|-|TRBV5-1
CASSLEFPRDEQYF
TGCGCCAGCAGCTTGGAGTTCCCAAGGGACGAGCAGTACTTC
>TRBJ1-2|-|-|TRBV29-1
CSVETPRQARNYGYTF
TGCAGCGTTGAAACCCCCAGACAGGCGAGGAACTATGGCTACACCTTC
>TRBJ2-6|-|-|TRBV30
CAWSSLPSGANVLTF
TGTGCCTGGAGTTCTTTGCCCTCTGGGGCCAACGTCCTGACTTTC